Below, 17 T cell receptor beta chains from the same sample are listed, as sequenced in a study of blood T cell repertoires in COVID-19. The assay was immunoSEQ multiplex PCR, and TCRdb's table has in-frame clones only and misses some. The sample includes roughly 190,000 clones, roughly 82% of them seen just once. Sequences were obtained from peripheral blood. These receptors originate from a woman aged 55 to 70 with COVID-19, enrolled during active disease.

The rearrangement links TRBV6-4 to TRBJ1-1; 7 bases are shared with TRBD1. J was trimmed by 0 bases and V by 9 bases; bases with no gene match: 4. The CDR3 sequence is 13 residues long. CDR1 MRHNA and CDR2 SNTAGT come from the germline V gene. CDR3 bases: TGTGCCAGGGACAGGATCATGAACACTGAAGCTTTCTTT. This gives the protein CARDRIMNTEAFF.

The chain employs TRBV6-5 and TRBJ2-7, with TRBD1 identical over 10 bases. This CDR3 has 13 residues. Germline-derived CDR1 and CDR2 are MNHEY and SVGAGI. V dropped 6 bases and J dropped 6; count of bases not matched to a gene: 5. The CDR3, as DNA: TGTGCCAGCAGGCCCCGGGACAGGGGCGAGCAGTACGTC. Translation gives CASRPRDRGEQYV.

This sequence joins TRBV3-1 (or the pseudogene TRBV3-2) and TRBJ2-7; 10 bases line up with TRBD2. The J segment lost 6 bases and the V segment lost 1 base, leaving 6 bases of the junction unmatched. The germline CDR1 and CDR2 sequences are LGHDT and YNNKEL (reference sequence). The CDR3 totals 15 residues. CDR3 nucleotides: TGTGCCAGCAGCCAAGGGGCTAGCGGGAGTTCCGAGCAGTACTTC. Encoded protein: CASSQGASGSSEQYF.

The gene calls are TRBV21-1 and TRBJ1-2; the table's TRBD1 call for D was not verified on the DNA. TRBV21-1 is listed as a pseudogene. This CDR3 is 15 amino acids long. CDR3 loop: CASSKRSDREDGYTF. CDR3 nucleotide sequence: TGTGCCAGCAGCAAACGGTCGGACAGGGAGGATGGCTACACCTTC.

The chain couples TRBV6-6 to TRBJ1-5, with TRBD1 matching 7 bases. Germline V gene data show CDR1 as MNHNY and CDR2 as SVGAGI (reference sequence). The CDR3 sequence is 13 residues long. The ends lost 7 bases at V and 3 bases at J; junction bases unmatched: 3. The CDR3 reads CASTGTDNQPQHF. DNA for the CDR3: TGTGCCAGCACCGGGACAGACAATCAGCCCCAGCATTTT.

This chain joins TRBV5-4 and TRBJ2-2, with unresolved D. The V end was cut by 4 bases, the J end by 2 bases, with 9 bases between. The CDR3 covers 14 residues. Looked up from germline, CDR1 is SGHNT and CDR2 is YYREEE (reference sequence). In DNA form, the CDR3 reads TGTGCCAGCAGCCTTGACAAAAACACCGGGGAGCTGTTTTTT. Protein product: CASSLDKNTGELFF.

The chain links TRBV19 to TRBJ1-5; D is perhaps TRBD1 (5 bases). The CDR3 consists of 13 residues. Germline V gene data show CDR1 as LNHDA and CDR2 as SQIVND (reference sequence). V was pared by 5 bases and J by 7 bases, with 12 bases between. This chain's CDR3 is CASSPGKEQPQHF. Written as DNA, the CDR3 is TGTGCCAGTAGTCCAGGGAAGGAACAGCCCCAGCATTTT.

This clone was seen only a few times. The chain carries TRBV10-3 and TRBJ1-2, with D possibly matching TRBD1 (6 bases). Germline-derived CDR1 and CDR2 are ENHRY and SYGVKD. V lost 11 bases and J lost 4, with 26 bases in between. The CDR3 covers 16 residues. CDR3 sequence reads: CAAYRDISEGPYGYTF. CDR3 nucleotides: TGTGCCGCCTACCGGGACATCTCTGAGGGACCCTATGGCTACACCTTC.

This clone appeared once. The chain recombines TRBV11-3 with TRBJ2-3, with 9 bases identical to TRBD2. From germline, CDR1 is SGHNT and CDR2 YENEEA. The length of the CDR3 is 17 residues. The V segment lost 5 bases and the J segment 3 bases; nucleotides outside the gene matches: 12. CDR3 loop: CASSPRGAGGPTDTQYF. The CDR3 DNA reads TGTGCCAGCAGCCCCCGGGGAGCGGGGGGCCCAACAGATACGCAGTATTTT.

The CDR3 coding sequence is TGTGCCAGCAGCTTACGGGGGGAAACACCAAACTATGGCTACACCTTC. Its translation is CASSLRGETPNYGYTF. The chain is built from TRBV7-8 and TRBJ1-2; possible D gene TRBD1, 5 bases. V lost 2 bases, J lost 2 bases, and 15 bases lay in between. This CDR3 is built from 16 residues. CDR1 is SGHVS, CDR2 FQNEAQ, per germline.

The chain joins TRBV28 to TRBJ2-7, with TRBD1 identical over 8 bases. This CDR3 is built from 16 residues. The ends lost 6 bases at V and 7 bases at J; junction bases unmatched: 17. Germline values: CDR1 MDHEN, CDR2 SYDVKM. This chain's CDR3 is CASSPAPQGAPGEQYF. As DNA, the CDR3 is TGTGCCAGCAGCCCGGCCCCCCAGGGGGCGCCGGGGGAGCAGTACTTC.

The chain carries TRBV15 and TRBJ2-7; TRBD2 is a possible D gene (5 bases). Trimming shortened V by 1 base and J by 6 bases, and 10 bases separated the two germline ends. The length of the CDR3 is 13 residues. Germline CDR1 LNHNV, CDR2 YYDKDF (reference sequence). As DNA, the CDR3 is TGTGCCACCAGCAGAGTTTCGAGCGGCGAGCAGTACTTC. Its translation: CATSRVSSGEQYF.

V and J are TRBV19 and TRBJ1-6; D perhaps matches TRBD1 (6 bases). This CDR3 spans 14 amino acids. CDR1 and CDR2 from the germline V gene are LNHDA and SQIVND (reference sequence). Trimming took off 5 bases at V and 7 bases at J, with 12 bases between the two ends. The CDR3 nucleotides are TGTGCCAGTAGTGCCTTACAGGGCAATTCACCCCTCCACTTT. Translation gives CASSALQGNSPLHF.

V is TRBV3-1 (or the pseudogene TRBV3-2) and J is TRBJ2-1, with D possibly TRBD2 on 8 matching bases. Trimming stripped 2 bases from V and 12 bases from J, with 20 bases between. The germline gives CDR1 LGHDT, CDR2 YNNKEL (reference sequence). CDR3 size: 15 residues. CDR3 sequence: CASSQSRAGAGGQFF. CDR3 sequence (DNA): TGTGCCAGCAGCCAATCCCGAGCGGGAGCAGGGGGGCAGTTCTTC.

CDR3 nucleotide sequence: TGTGCCAGCAGCAGAAGGACTAGCGAAACCACAGATACGCAGTATTTT. This translates into CASSRRTSETTDTQYF. The chain carries TRBV13 and TRBJ2-3, with 9 positions matching TRBD2. With 5 bases clipped from V and 2 bases from J, the junction kept 8 bases outside the gene matches. CDR1 and CDR2 (germline): PRHDT, FYEKMQ (reference sequence). This CDR3 has 16 residues.

The chain recombines TRBV6-6 with TRBJ1-2; 9 bases are a match to TRBD1. Germline loops: CDR1 MNHNY, CDR2 SVGAGI (reference sequence). The junction had 10 bases not matched to a gene; V was cut back by 4 bases and J by 7 bases. There are 15 residues in the CDR3. The CDR3 is CASSSGTGILGGYTF. CDR3 DNA: TGTGCCAGCAGTTCCGGGACAGGGATATTGGGTGGCTACACCTTC.

This chain connects TRBV18 to TRBJ2-7; tentative D call: TRBD2 (5 bases). Per germline, CDR1 KGHSH and CDR2 LQKENI. The CDR3 contains 13 residues. V lost 2 bases to trimming and J lost 0 bases, with 5 bases between them. CDR3 in DNA: TGTGCCAGCTCACCAGGGAGCTCCTACGAGCAGTACGTC. This translates into CASSPGSSYEQYV.